This T cell receptor (beta chain) derives from a study of cytomegalovirus exposure and HLA in healthy donors. Study information: Earlier results showed 90 million to 130 million unique TCR beta sequences derived from about 179 million T cells.

60 Vbeta and 13 Jbeta primers were used in PCR. Sequencing was performed with immunoSEQ multiplex PCR; in TCRdb, only in-frame clones are kept and a portion is missing. Of 95,000 to 110,000 clones in the sample, more than 65% are singletons; the top ten hold more than 4%. Germline V gene sequence: CDR1 SEHNR, CDR2 FQNEAQ (reference sequence). The length of the CDR3 is 14 residues. The trim removed 5 bases at V and 4 bases at J, leaving 5 bases unmatched. V gene TRBV7-9 combines with J gene TRBJ2-3, with 8 bases matching TRBD1. This clonotype was sampled from a male donor in good health and CMV-seronegative. Sequencing was carried out using PBMCs. The CDR3 protein is CASSKGQGSDTQYF. The CDR3 region has the DNA TGTGCCAGCAGCAAAGGACAGGGTTCAGATACGCAGTATTTT.